These 24 T cell receptor beta chains share one sample of origin, sequenced in a study of T cell repertoires in cytomegalovirus infection. TCRdb reanalysed the reads using MiXCR and keeps one entry per CDR3 protein. The sample shows about half a million distinct CDR3 sequences, 33% of them seen only once. No antigen is known for these receptors. The source was cultured PBMCs, collected from culture after CMV antigen stimulation. These receptor sequences come from a human donor in good health (CMV status not recorded). Some clones in this sample may be carry-over from other donors' samples.

The V call is TRBV20-1, the J call TRBJ2-1, with a possible D match to TRBD2 (6 bases). The V end lost 3 bases, the J end lost 4 bases, and 10 bases lay between the germline ends. The CDR3 runs 13 residues. Germline assignment: CDR1 DFQATT and CDR2 SNEGSKA (reference sequence). The CDR3 loop is CSASGSRYNEQFF. The CDR3 DNA reads TGCAGTGCTAGCGGGAGTCGGTACAATGAGCAGTTCTTC.

This clonotype has more than one count but fewer than ten. This rearrangement joins TRBV7-2 to TRBJ1-5; D not certain. From germline, CDR1 is SGHTA and CDR2 FQGNSA. CDR3 length: 14 residues. V lost 6 bases to trimming and J lost 5 bases, with 14 bases between them. This CDR3 reads CASSFVPKDQPQHF. The CDR3, as DNA: TGTGCCAGCAGTTTCGTCCCAAAGGATCAGCCCCAGCATTTT.

V is TRBV24-1 and J is TRBJ1-2, with 7 bases aligning to TRBD1. The J segment lost 4 bases and the V segment lost 5 bases, leaving 9 bases of the junction unmatched. Germline V CDR1 and CDR2: KGHDR, SFDVKD. The CDR3 totals 15 residues. In DNA form, the CDR3 reads TGTGCCACCAGTGGGACAGGCGTCGGGGGCTATGGCTACACCTTC. Encoded protein: CATSGTGVGGYGYTF.

This clonotype has a count of ten or more. The V call is TRBV7-2, the J call TRBJ2-4; TRBD2 matches 11 bases. This CDR3 has 14 residues. Germline values: CDR1 SGHTA, CDR2 FQGNSA. The V gene end was trimmed by 8 bases and the J gene end by 7 bases; junction bases not matched to a gene: 7. The CDR3: CASGTTSGSNIQYF. Written as DNA, the CDR3 is TGTGCCAGCGGAACAACTAGCGGGAGTAACATTCAGTACTTC.

The chain couples TRBV12-3 or TRBV12-4 to TRBJ2-1, with 9 nucleotides matching TRBD1. V lost 3 bases to trimming and J lost 5 bases; unmatched junction nucleotides: 5. This CDR3 has 15 amino acids. This CDR3 is CASSFWDRVNNEQFF. CDR3 sequence (DNA): TGTGCCAGCAGTTTCTGGGACAGGGTTAACAATGAGCAGTTCTTC.

A few counts support this clonotype. V and J are TRBV6-1 and TRBJ2-7; the match to TRBD1 covers 8 bases. CDR1 and CDR2 from the germline V gene are MNHNS and SASEGT. V trimming: 7 bases; J trimming: 4 bases; junction bases outside the gene matches: 9. This CDR3 is built from 14 residues. The CDR3 spells CASKAGTGLYEQYF. The CDR3 nucleotides are TGTGCCAGCAAGGCCGGGACAGGCCTATACGAGCAGTACTTC.

Only a few counts were recorded for this clonotype. The rearrangement joins TRBV28 to TRBJ1-5; 8 positions agree with TRBD1. With 4 bases clipped from V and 6 bases from J, the junction kept 5 bases outside the gene matches. Germline V gene sequence: CDR1 MDHEN, CDR2 SYDVKM. The CDR3 spans 14 residues. DNA of the CDR3: TGTGCCAGCAGTTCCGGGACAGGCGGTCAGCCCCAGCATTTT. Encoded protein: CASSSGTGGQPQHF.

The V call is TRBV7-2, the J call TRBJ1-1; D remains unclear. Germline V lookup: CDR1 SGHTA, CDR2 FQGNSA. The CDR3 totals 14 residues. V shed 2 bases and J shed 3 bases, with 10 bases lying between them. The CDR3 coding sequence is TGTGCCAGCAGCTTACGACAAAGGCACACTGAAGCTTTCTTT. It is translated as CASSLRQRHTEAFF.

The rearrangement uses TRBV27 and TRBJ1-5; a possible D gene is TRBD1 (5 bases). Germline CDR1 is MNHEY and CDR2 is SMNVEV (reference sequence). The CDR3 extends over 14 amino acids. Trimming left V 3 bases short and J 5 bases short, with 11 bases between. CDR3 sequence: CASSFGAVDQPQHF. In DNA form, the CDR3 reads TGTGCCAGCAGTTTCGGGGCAGTGGATCAGCCCCAGCATTTT.

This clonotype came up a few times. The chain links TRBV19 to TRBJ1-5; tentatively, D is TRBD1 (5 bases). Germline V gene lookup returns CDR1 LNHDA and CDR2 SQIVND (reference sequence). The V end was cut by 4 bases, the J end by 4 bases, with 11 bases between. The CDR3 covers 14 residues. The CDR3 loop is CASSNGRENQPQHF. In DNA, the CDR3 is TGTGCCAGTAGTAACGGCAGGGAGAATCAGCCCCAGCATTTT.

V gene TRBV29-1 combines with J gene TRBJ2-5; the match to TRBD1 covers 7 bases. The CDR3 loop spans 14 amino acids. Losses at the gene ends were 3 bases for V and 5 bases for J; bases not matched to a gene: 9. The germline gives CDR1 SQVTM, CDR2 ANQGSEA. CDR3: CSVEKRGPAETQYF. CDR3 DNA: TGCAGCGTTGAGAAAAGGGGGCCTGCGGAGACCCAGTACTTC. Combining the CDR3 with reference TRBV29-1 and TRBJ2-5 gives the whole variable domain SAVISQKPSRDICQRGTSLTIQCQVDSQVTMMFWYRQQPGQSLTLIATANQGSEATYESGFVIDKFPISRPNLTFSTLTVSNMSPEDSSIYLCSVEKRGPAETQYFGPGTRLLVL.

This clonotype appeared many times. V usage is TRBV7-2 and J usage is TRBJ1-2; D is possibly TRBD1 (6 bases). This CDR3 is 16 amino acids long. The germline V gene encodes CDR1 SGHTA and CDR2 FQGNSA. Trimming took off 5 bases at V and 0 bases at J, with 16 bases between the two ends. The CDR3 DNA sequence: TGTGCCAGCAGCATACAGGGAAACCAAGCTAACTATGGCTACACCTTC. This gives the protein CASSIQGNQANYGYTF.

There are a few counts of this clonotype. The chain carries TRBV7-3 and TRBJ2-2; 10 nucleotides agree with TRBD2. This CDR3 has 17 amino acids. Looked up from germline, CDR1 is SGHTA and CDR2 is FQGTGA. J gave up 2 bases and V 2 bases, and 5 bases lay outside the gene matches. The CDR3 DNA reads TGTGCCAGCAGCTTACTAGCGGGAGCCCCCAACACCGGGGAGCTGTTTTTT. Translation gives CASSLLAGAPNTGELFF.

The rearrangement uses TRBV5-1 and TRBJ2-7, with TRBD1 matching 9 bases. The CDR3 runs to 20 residues. J gave up 4 bases and V 4 bases, and 24 bases lay outside the gene matches. Germline V gene sequence: CDR1 SGHRS, CDR2 YFSETQ. CDR3 coding DNA: TGCGCCAGCAGCCCGCTGCGGCCTGTGACAGGGGGGATCCCTGGATACGAGCAGTACTTC. This translates into CASSPLRPVTGGIPGYEQYF.

Many counts were recorded for this clonotype. This rearrangement joins TRBV5-4 to TRBJ2-3; 12 bases fit TRBD2. V gave up 1 base and J gave up 4 bases; unmatched junction bases: 1. Germline lookup yields CDR1 SGHNT and CDR2 YYREEE (reference sequence). CDR3 length equals 15 residues. The CDR3 is CASSLRLAGADTQYF. CDR3 DNA sequence: TGTGCCAGCAGCTTGAGACTAGCGGGAGCAGATACGCAGTATTTT.

This clonotype was recorded a few times. This chain connects TRBV20-1 to TRBJ2-5; D is perhaps TRBD1 (5 bases). Trimming cost V 6 bases and J 2 bases, with 19 bases left between them. Germline CDR1 is DFQATT and CDR2 is SNEGSKA (reference sequence). This CDR3 has 15 residues. The CDR3 DNA sequence: TGCAGTGCCCAACTGACAAGGGGCGGACAAGAGACCCAGTACTTC. Its translation is CSAQLTRGGQETQYF.

This sequence joins TRBV28 and TRBJ2-1; D is ambiguous. This CDR3 is built from 12 residues. The germline V gene encodes CDR1 MDHEN and CDR2 SYDVKM. As DNA, the CDR3 is TGTGCGAGCTTTGGCGGATACAATGAGCAGTTCTTC. The encoded protein is CASFGGYNEQFF. Complete variable domain (other parts from reference TRBV28 and TRBJ2-1): DVKVTQSSRYLVKRTGEKVFLECVQDMDHENMFWYRQDPGLGLRLIYFSYDVKMKEKGDIPEGYSVSREKKERFSLILESASTNQTSMYLCASFGGYNEQFFGPGTRLTVL.

The rearrangement joins TRBV7-9 to TRBJ1-1; 9 nucleotides align to TRBD1. The CDR3 spans 16 residues. V lost 4 bases to trimming and J lost 6 bases; unmatched junction nucleotides: 12. Germline CDR1 is SEHNR and CDR2 is FQNEAQ (reference sequence). CDR3: CASSSPDTGGLAEAFF. The CDR3 bases are TGTGCCAGCAGCTCACCCGACACAGGGGGCTTGGCTGAAGCTTTCTTT.

This clonotype was seen ten or more times. This chain links TRBV7-2 with TRBJ1-5, with D possibly matching TRBD1 (5 bases). Germline values: CDR1 SGHTA, CDR2 FQGNSA. The germline V and J ends were trimmed by 5 bases and 11 bases, with 19 bases remaining between them. This CDR3 spans 14 amino acids. DNA for the CDR3: TGTGCCAGCAGCCGTGATGGGGGTGGTAGGTCCCAGCATTTT. Protein: CASSRDGGGRSQHF. Together with reference TRBV7-2 and TRBJ1-5, the CDR3 gives the full variable domain: GAGVSQSPSNKVTEKGKDVELRCDPISGHTALYWYRQSLGQGLEFLIYFQGNSAPDKSGLPSDRFSAERTGGSVSTLTIQRTQQEDSAVYLCASSRDGGGRSQHFGDGTRLSIL.

The rearrangement joins TRBV10-2 to TRBJ2-1; 9 nucleotides line up with TRBD2. The trim removed 6 bases at V and 10 bases at J, leaving 16 bases unmatched. The germline V gene encodes CDR1 WSHSY and CDR2 SAAADI. This CDR3 contains 16 residues. The DNA for the CDR3 is TGCGCCAGCAGAACAATTAGCGGGAGCGGGGGAGGAGAGCAGTTCTTC. Protein product: CASRTISGSGGGEQFF.

For the CDR3, the DNA is TGTGCCAGCAGTTTATGGGGGGGAAGCAATCAGCCCCAGCATTTT. It is translated as CASSLWGGSNQPQHF. The gene calls are TRBV12-3 or TRBV12-4 and TRBJ1-5; maybe TRBD1 (5 bases). The germline V and J ends were trimmed by 2 bases and 1 base, with 9 bases remaining between them. The CDR3 consists of 15 residues.

V is TRBV6-5 and J is TRBJ2-3; perhaps TRBD1 as D (6 bases). The CDR3 contains 15 residues. CDR1 is MNHEY and CDR2 is SVGAGI in the germline V gene. Trimming removed 5 bases from V and 2 bases from J, with 14 bases in between. Written as DNA, the CDR3 is TGTGCCAGCAGTACTGGGACACCAATCACAGATACGCAGTATTTT. Protein sequence: CASSTGTPITDTQYF.

The CDR3 sequence: CASSYEPGQGLKAFF. CDR3 DNA: TGTGCCAGCAGTTACGAGCCGGGACAGGGTTTGAAAGCTTTCTTT. The chain couples TRBV6-2 or TRBV6-3 to TRBJ1-1; 9 nucleotides line up with TRBD1. The J segment lost 9 bases and the V segment lost 2 bases, leaving 10 bases of the junction unmatched. This CDR3 contains 15 residues. Per the germline V gene, CDR1 is MNHEY and CDR2 is SVGEGT.

This clonotype was seen more than once but under ten times. The chain employs TRBV7-6 and TRBJ2-7, with a possible D match to TRBD2 (6 bases). In germline, CDR1 is SGHVS, CDR2 FNYEAQ. The ends were cut back, 5 bases at V and 5 bases at J, with 22 bases in the middle. The CDR3 is made up of 16 amino acids. The CDR3 sequence is CASSPSVGGRTHEQYF. The CDR3 nucleotides read TGTGCCAGCAGCCCCTCTGTCGGGGGACGAACCCACGAGCAGTACTTC.